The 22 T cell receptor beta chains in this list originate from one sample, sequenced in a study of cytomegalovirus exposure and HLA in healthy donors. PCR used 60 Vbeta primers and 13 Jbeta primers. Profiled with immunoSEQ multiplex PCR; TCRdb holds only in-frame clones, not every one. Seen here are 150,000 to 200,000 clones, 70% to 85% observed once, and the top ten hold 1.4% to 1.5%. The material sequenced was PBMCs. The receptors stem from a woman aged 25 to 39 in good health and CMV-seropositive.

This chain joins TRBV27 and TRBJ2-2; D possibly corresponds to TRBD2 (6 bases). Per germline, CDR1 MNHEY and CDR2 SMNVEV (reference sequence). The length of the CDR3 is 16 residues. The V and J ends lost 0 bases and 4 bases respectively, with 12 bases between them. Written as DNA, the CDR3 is TGTGCCAGCAGTTTATCCGCTAGCGCCTCCACCGGGGAGCTGTTTTTT. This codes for CASSLSASASTGELFF.

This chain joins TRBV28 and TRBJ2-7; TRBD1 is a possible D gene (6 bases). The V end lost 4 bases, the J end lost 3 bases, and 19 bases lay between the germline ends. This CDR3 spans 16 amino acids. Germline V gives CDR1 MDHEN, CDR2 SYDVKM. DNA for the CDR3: TGTGCCAGCAGTTATGGGTCACAGGGTAGCCTCTACGAGCAGTACTTC. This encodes CASSYGSQGSLYEQYF.

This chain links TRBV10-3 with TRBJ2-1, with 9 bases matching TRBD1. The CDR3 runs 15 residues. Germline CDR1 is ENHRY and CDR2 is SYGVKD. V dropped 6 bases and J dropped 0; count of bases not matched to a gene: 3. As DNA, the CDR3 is TGTGCCATCAGAGGGACAGGGAGCTCCTACAATGAGCAGTTCTTC. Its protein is CAIRGTGSSYNEQFF.

CDR3 coding DNA: TGTGCCAGCAGCCCCCGCCCCGCCTGGGAGCAGTACTTC. Its protein product is CASSPRPAWEQYF. The chain couples TRBV13 to TRBJ2-5, with D possibly TRBD2 on 5 matching bases. V was clipped by 5 bases and J by 11 bases, with 18 bases between them. The CDR3 contains 13 residues. CDR1 and CDR2 (germline): PRHDT, FYEKMQ (reference sequence).

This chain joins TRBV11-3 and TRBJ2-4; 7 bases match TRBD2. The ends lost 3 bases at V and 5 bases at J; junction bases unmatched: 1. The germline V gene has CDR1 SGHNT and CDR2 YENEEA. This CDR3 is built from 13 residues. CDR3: CASSLAGENIQYF. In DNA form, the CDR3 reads TGTGCCAGCAGCTTGGCGGGGGAAAACATTCAGTACTTC.

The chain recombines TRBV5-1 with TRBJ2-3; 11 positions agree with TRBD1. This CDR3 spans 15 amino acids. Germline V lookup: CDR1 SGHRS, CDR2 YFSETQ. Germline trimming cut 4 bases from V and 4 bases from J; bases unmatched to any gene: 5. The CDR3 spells CASSNGQGAADTQYF. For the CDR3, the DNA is TGCGCCAGCAGCAACGGACAGGGGGCGGCAGATACGCAGTATTTT.

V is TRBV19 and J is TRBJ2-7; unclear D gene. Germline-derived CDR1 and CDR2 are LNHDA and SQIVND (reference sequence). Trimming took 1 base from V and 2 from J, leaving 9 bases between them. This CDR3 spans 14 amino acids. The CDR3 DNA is TGTGCCAGTAGTATAGGGCGGAGAGCCTACGAGCAGTACTTC. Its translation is CASSIGRRAYEQYF.

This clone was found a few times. Written as DNA, the CDR3 is TGCAGCGTTGCTGAGCCGGGGCACGGGGAGGCCCAGCATTTT. The encoded protein is CSVAEPGHGEAQHF. The chain couples TRBV29-1 to TRBJ1-5, with a possible D match to TRBD1 (5 bases). Germline CDR1 reads SQVTM; CDR2 reads ANQGSEA. This CDR3 has 14 amino acids. V was clipped by 4 bases and J by 11 bases, with 21 bases between them.

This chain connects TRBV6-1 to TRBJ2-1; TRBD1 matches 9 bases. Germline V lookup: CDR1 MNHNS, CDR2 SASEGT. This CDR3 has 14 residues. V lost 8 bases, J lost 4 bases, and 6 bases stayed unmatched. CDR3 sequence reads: CASDEGTGYNEQFF. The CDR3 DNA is TGTGCCAGCGACGAAGGGACAGGGTACAATGAGCAGTTCTTC.

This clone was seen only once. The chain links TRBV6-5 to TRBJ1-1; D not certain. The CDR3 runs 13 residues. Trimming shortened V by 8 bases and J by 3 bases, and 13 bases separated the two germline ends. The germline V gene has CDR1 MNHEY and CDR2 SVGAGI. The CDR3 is CASVKGRDTEAFF. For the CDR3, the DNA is TGTGCCAGCGTGAAAGGCCGGGACACTGAAGCTTTCTTT.

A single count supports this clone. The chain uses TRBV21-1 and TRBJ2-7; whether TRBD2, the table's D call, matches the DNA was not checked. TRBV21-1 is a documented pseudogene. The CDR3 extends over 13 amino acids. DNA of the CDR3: TGTGCCAGCAAAAGCGGGAATTACAAGGAGCAGTACTTC. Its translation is CASKSGNYKEQYF.

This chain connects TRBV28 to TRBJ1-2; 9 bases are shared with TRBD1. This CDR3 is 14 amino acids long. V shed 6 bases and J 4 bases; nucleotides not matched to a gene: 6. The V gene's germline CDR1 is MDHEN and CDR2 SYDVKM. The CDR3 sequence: CASSSQGAPYGYTF. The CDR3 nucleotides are TGTGCCAGCAGCTCACAGGGGGCCCCCTATGGCTACACCTTC.

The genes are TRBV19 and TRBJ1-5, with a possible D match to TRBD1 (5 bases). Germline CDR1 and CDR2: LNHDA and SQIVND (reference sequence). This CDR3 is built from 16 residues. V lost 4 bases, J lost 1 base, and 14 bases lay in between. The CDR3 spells CASSTLFPGSNQPQHF. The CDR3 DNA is TGTGCCAGTAGTACTCTCTTTCCAGGGAGCAATCAGCCCCAGCATTTT.

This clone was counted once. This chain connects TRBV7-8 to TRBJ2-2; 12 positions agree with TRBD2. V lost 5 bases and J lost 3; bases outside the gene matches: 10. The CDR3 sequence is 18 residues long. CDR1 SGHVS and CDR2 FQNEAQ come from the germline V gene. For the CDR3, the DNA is TGTGCCAGCAGCCTCCGGACTAGCGGGATCGTGGACACCGGGGAGCTGTTTTTT. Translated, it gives CASSLRTSGIVDTGELFF.

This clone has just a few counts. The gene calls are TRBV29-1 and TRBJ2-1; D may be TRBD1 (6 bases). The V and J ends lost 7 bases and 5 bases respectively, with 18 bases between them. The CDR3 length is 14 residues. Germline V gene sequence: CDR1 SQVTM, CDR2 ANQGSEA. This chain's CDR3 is CSARVGAENNEQFF. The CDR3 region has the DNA TGCAGCGCTAGGGTGGGGGCCGAGAACAATGAGCAGTTCTTC.

DNA of the CDR3: TGTGCCAGCAGTTATCGACAGGGGGCCTCTGGGGCCAACGTCCTGACTTTC. Protein: CASSYRQGASGANVLTF. The rearrangement links TRBV28 to TRBJ2-6; 10 bases agree with TRBD1. The CDR3 contains 17 residues. V dropped 4 bases and J dropped 0; count of bases not matched to a gene: 3. Germline CDR1 reads MDHEN; CDR2 reads SYDVKM.

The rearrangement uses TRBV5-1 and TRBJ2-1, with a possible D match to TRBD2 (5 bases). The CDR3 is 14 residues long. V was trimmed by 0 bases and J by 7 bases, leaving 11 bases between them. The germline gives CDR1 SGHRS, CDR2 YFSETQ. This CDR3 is CASSLGLAENEQFF. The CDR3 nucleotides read TGCGCCAGCAGCTTGGGGCTAGCAGAGAATGAGCAGTTCTTC. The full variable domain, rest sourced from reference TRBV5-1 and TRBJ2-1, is KAGVTQTPRYLIKTRGQQVTLSCSPISGHRSVSWYQQTPGQGLQFLFEYFSETQRNKGNFPGRFSGRQFSNSRSEMNVSTLELGDSALYLCASSLGLAENEQFFGPGTRLTVL.

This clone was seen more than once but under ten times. CDR3 nucleotides: TGTGCCAGCAGACCCGCCCCCGGGACAGGGTACACTGAAGCTTTCTTT. Translated, it gives CASRPAPGTGYTEAFF. The rearrangement joins TRBV28 to TRBJ1-1; TRBD1 matches 9 bases. The CDR3 is 16 residues long. The V gene's germline CDR1 is MDHEN and CDR2 SYDVKM. Germline trimming cut 6 bases from V and 3 bases from J; bases unmatched to any gene: 11. The full variable domain, its missing parts supplied by reference TRBV28 and TRBJ1-1, is DVKVTQSSRYLVKRTGEKVFLECVQDMDHENMFWYRQDPGLGLRLIYFSYDVKMKEKGDIPEGYSVSREKKERFSLILESASTNQTSMYLCASRPAPGTGYTEAFFGQGTRLTVV.

The CDR3 region is CASRSTGGTEAFF. The DNA for the CDR3 is TGTGCCAGCAGATCCACAGGGGGCACTGAAGCTTTCTTT. V usage is TRBV28 and J usage is TRBJ1-1; 8 bases match TRBD1. The CDR3 length is 13 residues. Germline CDR1 reads MDHEN; CDR2 reads SYDVKM. With V trimmed by 6 bases and J by 4 bases, 4 bases remained unmatched.

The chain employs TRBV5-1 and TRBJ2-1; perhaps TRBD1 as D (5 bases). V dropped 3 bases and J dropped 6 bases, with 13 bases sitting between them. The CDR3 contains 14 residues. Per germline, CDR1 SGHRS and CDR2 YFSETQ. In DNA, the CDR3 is TGCGCCAGCAGCTCATCCATTGGGGCCAATGAGCAGTTCTTC. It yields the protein CASSSSIGANEQFF.

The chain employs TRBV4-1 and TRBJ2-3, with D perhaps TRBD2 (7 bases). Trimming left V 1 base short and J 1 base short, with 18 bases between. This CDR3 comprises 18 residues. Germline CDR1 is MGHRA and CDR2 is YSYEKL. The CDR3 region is CASSQVAGASSGTDTQYF. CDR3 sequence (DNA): TGCGCCAGCAGCCAAGTGGCGGGGGCCTCGAGTGGCACAGATACGCAGTATTTT.

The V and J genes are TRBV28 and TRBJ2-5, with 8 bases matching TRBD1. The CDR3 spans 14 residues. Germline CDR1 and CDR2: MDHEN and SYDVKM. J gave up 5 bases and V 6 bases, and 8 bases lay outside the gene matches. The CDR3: CASSLQGARETQYF. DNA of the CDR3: TGTGCCAGCAGCCTCCAGGGGGCTCGGGAGACCCAGTACTTC.